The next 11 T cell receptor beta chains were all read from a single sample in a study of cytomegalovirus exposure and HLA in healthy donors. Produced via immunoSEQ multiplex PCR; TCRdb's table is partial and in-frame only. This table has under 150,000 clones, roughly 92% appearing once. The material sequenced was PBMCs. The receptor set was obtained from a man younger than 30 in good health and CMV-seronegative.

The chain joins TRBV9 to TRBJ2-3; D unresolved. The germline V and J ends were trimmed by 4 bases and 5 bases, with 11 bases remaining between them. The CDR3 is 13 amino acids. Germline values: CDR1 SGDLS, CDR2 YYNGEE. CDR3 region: CASSLTVGDTQYF. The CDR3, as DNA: TGTGCCAGCAGCCTGACTGTGGGAGATACGCAGTATTTT.

CDR3 in amino acids: CASSQRGQNYGYTF. The CDR3 DNA is TGTGCCAGCAGCCAAAGGGGACAGAACTATGGCTACACCTTC. J is TRBJ1-2 and V is TRBV14, with 7 nucleotides matching TRBD1. The CDR3 runs 14 residues. Germline CDR1 and CDR2: SGHDN and FVKESK. The V and J ends lost 2 bases and 2 bases, in that order; junction bases with no gene match: 2.

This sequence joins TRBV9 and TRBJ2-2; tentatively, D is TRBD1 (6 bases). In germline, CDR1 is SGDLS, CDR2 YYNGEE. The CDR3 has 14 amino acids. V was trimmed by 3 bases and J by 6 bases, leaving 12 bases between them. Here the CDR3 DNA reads TGTGCCAGCAGCGCCCCCCAGGGGCCCGGGGAGCTGTTTTTT. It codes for CASSAPQGPGELFF.

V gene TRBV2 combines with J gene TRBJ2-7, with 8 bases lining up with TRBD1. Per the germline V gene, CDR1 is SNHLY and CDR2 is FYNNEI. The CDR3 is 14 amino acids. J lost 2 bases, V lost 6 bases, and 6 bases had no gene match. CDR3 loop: CASSPTGEPYEQYF. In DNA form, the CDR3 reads TGTGCCAGCAGCCCGACAGGGGAGCCCTACGAGCAGTACTTC.

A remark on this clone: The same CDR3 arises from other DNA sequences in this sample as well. The CDR3 nucleotides are TGTGCCAGCAGCTTTGGGCGGGGTAGTGAAAAACTGTTTTTT. It encodes CASSFGRGSEKLFF. This chain joins TRBV7-8 and TRBJ1-4; D is undetermined. Between the trimmed V and J ends, which lost 3 bases and 7 bases, there was a span of 12 bases. CDR3 length: 14 residues. CDR1 is SGHVS, CDR2 FQNEAQ, per germline. Full variable domain (outside the CDR3, taken from reference TRBV7-8 and TRBJ1-4): GAGVSQSPRYKVAKRGQDVALRCDPISGHVSLFWYQQALGQGPEFLTYFQNEAQLDKSGLPSDRFFAERPEGSVSTLKIQRTQQEDSAVYLCASSFGRGSEKLFFGSGTQLSVL.

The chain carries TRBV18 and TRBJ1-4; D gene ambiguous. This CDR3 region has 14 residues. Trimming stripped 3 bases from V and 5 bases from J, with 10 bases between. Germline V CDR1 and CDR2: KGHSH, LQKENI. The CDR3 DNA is TGTGCCAGCTCACCCCGGGATCCGAATGAAAAACTGTTTTTT. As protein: CASSPRDPNEKLFF.

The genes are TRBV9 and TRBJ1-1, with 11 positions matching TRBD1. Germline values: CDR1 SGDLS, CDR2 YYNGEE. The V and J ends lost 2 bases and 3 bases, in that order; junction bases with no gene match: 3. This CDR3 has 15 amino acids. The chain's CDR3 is CASSVGDRGYTEAFF. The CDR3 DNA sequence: TGTGCCAGCAGCGTTGGGGACAGGGGGTACACTGAAGCTTTCTTT.

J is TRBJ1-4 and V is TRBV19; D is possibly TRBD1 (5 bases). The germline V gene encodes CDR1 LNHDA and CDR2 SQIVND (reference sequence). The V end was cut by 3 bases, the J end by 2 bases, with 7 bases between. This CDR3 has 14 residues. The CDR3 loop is CASSIRVTNEKLFF. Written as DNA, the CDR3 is TGTGCCAGTAGTATCAGGGTGACTAATGAAAAACTGTTTTTT.

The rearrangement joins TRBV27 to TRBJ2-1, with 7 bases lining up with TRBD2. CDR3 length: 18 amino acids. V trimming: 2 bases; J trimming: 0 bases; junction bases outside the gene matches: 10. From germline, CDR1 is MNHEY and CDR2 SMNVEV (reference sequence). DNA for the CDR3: TGTGCCAGCAGTTTAGGTCTAGCGGATCCTAGCTCCTACAATGAGCAGTTCTTC. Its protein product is CASSLGLADPSSYNEQFF.

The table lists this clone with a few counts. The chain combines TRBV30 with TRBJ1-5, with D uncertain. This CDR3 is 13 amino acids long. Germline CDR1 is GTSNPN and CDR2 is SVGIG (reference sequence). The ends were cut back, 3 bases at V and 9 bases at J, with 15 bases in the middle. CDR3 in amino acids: CAWSLGIRGPQHF. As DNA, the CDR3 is TGTGCCTGGAGCCTCGGGATTCGCGGGCCCCAGCATTTT.

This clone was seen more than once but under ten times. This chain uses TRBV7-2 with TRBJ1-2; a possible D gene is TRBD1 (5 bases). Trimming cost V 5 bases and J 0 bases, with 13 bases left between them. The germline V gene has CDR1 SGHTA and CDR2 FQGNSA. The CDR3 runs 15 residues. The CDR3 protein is CASSLQADSNYGYTF. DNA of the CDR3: TGTGCCAGCAGCCTACAGGCTGATTCTAACTATGGCTACACCTTC.